Detailed here is one T cell receptor (beta chain). This specimen comes from a study of blood T cell repertoires in COVID-19. Study in general: The United States, Italy and Spain supplied acute and convalescent COVID-19 samples. In each case, the material was cDNA or gDNA derived from T cells, B-cell-depleted T cells, or PBMCs.

V was cut by 2 bases and J by 2 bases, with 12 bases left in between. There are 15 residues in the CDR3. Per germline, CDR1 SGHNT and CDR2 YENEEA. Authors' processing steps: Reference gene primer amplification gave nucleated cell count estimates. The data were produced by immunoSEQ multiplex PCR, yet TCRdb's version contains in-frame clones alone and is incomplete. Clone size and the V and J calls come from that table; the DNA yielded D and trimming. The table lists 95,000 to 150,000 clones, 65% to 90% of them singletons, with approximately 10% in the top ten. J is TRBJ1-1 and V is TRBV11-3; D call uncertain. This TCR derives from a man aged 80 or over with acute or convalescent COVID-19. Specimen: peripheral blood. CDR3 region: CASSLNQFSNTEAFF. In nucleotides, the CDR3 is TGTGCCAGCAGCTTAAATCAATTTTCCAACACTGAAGCTTTCTTT.